The 8 T cell receptor beta chains below come from one sample, sequenced in a study of blood T cell repertoires in COVID-19. The repertoire was sequenced with immunoSEQ multiplex PCR; TCRdb's copy has only in-frame clones and lacks some. The sample records some 120,000 clones, around 79% being singletons. The material sequenced was peripheral blood. These receptors were obtained from a man of 80 years or more with acute or convalescent COVID-19.

V usage is TRBV6-6 and J usage is TRBJ1-2; 10 bases fit TRBD1. V lost 8 bases, J lost 4 bases, and 10 bases stayed unmatched. Germline-derived CDR1 and CDR2 are MNHNY and SVGAGI (reference sequence). The CDR3 runs 15 residues. DNA for the CDR3: TGTGCCAGCCTAGACAGGGGGCGTCTTGGCTATGGCTACACCTTC. Its protein product is CASLDRGRLGYGYTF.

This rearrangement joins TRBV18 to TRBJ1-6, with 8 nucleotides matching TRBD1. J lost 9 bases, V lost 0 bases, and 7 bases had no gene match. Per the germline V gene, CDR1 is KGHSH and CDR2 is LQKENI. The CDR3 contains 16 residues. The CDR3 DNA reads TGTGCCAGCTCACCACCGGGACAGGCTGTTCGTTCACCCCTCCACTTT. It codes for CASSPPGQAVRSPLHF.

The rearrangement joins TRBV27 to TRBJ2-7; D uncertain. Germline values: CDR1 MNHEY, CDR2 SMNVEV (reference sequence). The CDR3 totals 14 residues. The V end was cut by 2 bases, the J end by 3 bases, with 11 bases between. The CDR3 loop is CASSLVVGYYEQYF. The CDR3 nucleotides read TGTGCCAGCAGTTTAGTTGTCGGTTACTACGAGCAGTACTTC.

This clone was found a few times. This chain joins TRBV11-2 and TRBJ1-1; 7 bases are shared with TRBD1. The junction had 6 bases not matched to a gene; V was cut back by 3 bases and J by 5 bases. The CDR3 is 14 residues long. CDR1 is SGHAT and CDR2 is FQNNGV in the germline V gene. CDR3 amino acids: CASSLRQGWTEAFF. CDR3 in DNA: TGTGCCAGCAGCTTGAGACAGGGCTGGACTGAAGCTTTCTTT.

V and J are TRBV6-2 or TRBV6-3 and TRBJ2-2; no firm D call. Germline V gene lookup returns CDR1 MNHEY and CDR2 SVGEGT. The V end lost 0 bases, the J end lost 10 bases, and 21 bases lay between the germline ends. The CDR3 has 17 amino acids. Written as DNA, the CDR3 is TGTGCCAGCAGTTACTCGCGGCGTTCAAGAACGATTTCGGAGCTGTTTTTT. As protein: CASSYSRRSRTISELFF.

The chain employs TRBV5-8 and TRBJ1-1; D is undetermined. Germline CDR1 and CDR2: SGHTS and YDEGEE. V was pared by 0 bases and J by 1 base, with 16 bases between. The CDR3 sequence is 17 residues long. CDR3: CASSLGRRKQTNTEAFF. CDR3 nucleotide sequence: TGTGCCAGCAGCTTGGGCAGGCGAAAACAAACGAACACTGAAGCTTTCTTT.

This clone was counted ten times or more. The chain employs TRBV6-6 and TRBJ1-4; D remains ambiguous. The V end lost 0 bases, the J end lost 7 bases, and 12 bases lay between the germline ends. Germline loops: CDR1 MNHNY, CDR2 SVGAGI (reference sequence). The CDR3 length is 15 residues. The CDR3 spells CASSYSGGLAEKLFF. The CDR3 DNA sequence: TGTGCCAGCAGTTACTCGGGTGGGCTCGCTGAAAAACTGTTTTTT.

The chain combines TRBV11-2 with TRBJ2-6; 7 bases map to TRBD1. The CDR3 length is 15 residues. Germline CDR1 reads SGHAT; CDR2 reads FQNNGV. The V segment lost 6 bases and the J segment 0 bases; nucleotides outside the gene matches: 2. CDR3 bases: TGTGCCAGCAGGGACAGGCCCTCTGGGGCCAACGTCCTGACTTTC. It specifies CASRDRPSGANVLTF.